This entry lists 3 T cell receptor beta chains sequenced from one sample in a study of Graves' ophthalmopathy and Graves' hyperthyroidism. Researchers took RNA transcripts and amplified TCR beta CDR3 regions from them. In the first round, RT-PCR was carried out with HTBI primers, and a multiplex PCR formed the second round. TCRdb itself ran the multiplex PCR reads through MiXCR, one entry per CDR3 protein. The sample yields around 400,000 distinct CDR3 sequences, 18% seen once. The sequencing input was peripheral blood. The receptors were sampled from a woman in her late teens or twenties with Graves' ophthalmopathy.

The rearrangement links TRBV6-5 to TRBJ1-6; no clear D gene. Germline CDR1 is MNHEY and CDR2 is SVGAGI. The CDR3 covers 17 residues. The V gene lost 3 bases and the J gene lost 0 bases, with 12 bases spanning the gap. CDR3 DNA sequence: TGTGCCAGCAGTTATACCGATATCGGCTCCTATAATTCACCCCTCCACTTT. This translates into CASSYTDIGSYNSPLHF.

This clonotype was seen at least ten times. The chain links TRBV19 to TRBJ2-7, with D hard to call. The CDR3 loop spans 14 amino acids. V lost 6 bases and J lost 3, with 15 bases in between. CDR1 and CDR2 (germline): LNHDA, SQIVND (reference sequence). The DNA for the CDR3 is TGTGCCAGTAGCCGAACTGGGTCAAACTACGAGCAGTACTTC. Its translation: CASSRTGSNYEQYF. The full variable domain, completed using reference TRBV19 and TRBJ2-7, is DGGITQSPKYLFRKEGQNVTLSCEQNLNHDAMYWYRQDPGQGLRLIYYSQIVNDFQKGDIAEGYSVSREKKESFPLTVTSAQKNPTAFYLCASSRTGSNYEQYFGPGTRLTVT.

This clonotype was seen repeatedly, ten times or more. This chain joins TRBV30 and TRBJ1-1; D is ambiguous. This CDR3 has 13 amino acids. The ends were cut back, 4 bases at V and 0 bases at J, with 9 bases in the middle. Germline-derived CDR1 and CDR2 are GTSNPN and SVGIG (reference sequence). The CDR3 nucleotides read TGTGCCTGGAAGGGCACATTGAACACTGAAGCTTTCTTT. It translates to CAWKGTLNTEAFF.